The 29 T cell receptor beta chains below all came from one sample that was sequenced in a study of glioma-infiltrating T cells after dendritic cell vaccination. The time point was: after dendritic cell vaccination, including at tumor progression/relapse. Method: immunoSEQ multiplex PCR; TCRdb's copy keeps in-frame clones and lacks some. The sample consists of 90,000 to 95,000 clones, around four fifths of them appearing once. Sequenced here: blood, sampled after dendritic cell vaccination. These receptors all come from a human donor with glioblastoma.

A word on this clone: Sequence at one end of the junction differs from germline and may be a read error. The rearrangement links TRBV2 to TRBJ2-2; TRBD2 matches at 10 bases. The V gene's germline CDR1 is SNHLY and CDR2 FYNNEI. CDR3 length equals 17 residues. CDR3 nucleotide sequence: TGTGCCAGCGGTGAAGCGGGAAGCGGGGGGGTCACCGGGGAGCTGTTTTTT. Translation: CASGEAGSGGVTGELFF.

The V gene is TRBV2, the J gene TRBJ2-7, with D possibly matching TRBD2 (6 bases). CDR3 size: 13 residues. Germline assignment: CDR1 SNHLY and CDR2 FYNNEI. Trimming pared 6 bases from V and 2 bases from J, leaving 11 bases between. This CDR3 reads CASRPTGAYEQYV. Written as DNA, the CDR3 is TGTGCCAGCAGACCGACGGGAGCCTACGAGCAGTACGTC.

The genes are TRBV5-6 and TRBJ2-7; 11 positions match TRBD2. Germline values: CDR1 SGHDT, CDR2 YYEEEE. This CDR3 spans 19 amino acids. J was trimmed by 0 bases and V by 4 bases; bases with no gene match: 15. DNA of the CDR3: TGTGCCAGCAGCCCCGGATCAGGACTAGCGGGCCGAAGCTCCTACGAGCAGTACGTC. It is translated as CASSPGSGLAGRSSYEQYV.

This sequence joins TRBV27 and TRBJ2-4; 7 bases match TRBD2. The CDR3 has 16 amino acids. The V gene end was trimmed by 2 bases and the J gene end by 0 bases; junction bases not matched to a gene: 4. The germline gives CDR1 MNHEY, CDR2 SMNVEV (reference sequence). In DNA form, the CDR3 reads TGTGCCAGCAGTTTAGGGGGGGGGATAGCCAAAAACATTCAGTACTTC. This codes for CASSLGGGIAKNIQYF.

The CDR3 loop reads CASSRAGGNSYEQYF. As DNA, the CDR3 is TGCGCCAGCAGCCGAGCGGGGGGAAATTCCTACGAGCAGTACTTC. The chain combines TRBV4-1 with TRBJ2-7; 9 positions match TRBD2. V was pared by 4 bases and J by 1 base, with 5 bases of the junction left unmatched. The length of the CDR3 is 15 residues. Germline V CDR1 and CDR2: MGHRA, YSYEKL.

J is TRBJ2-7 and V is TRBV29-1; 11 bases are a match to TRBD1. The CDR3 has 13 amino acids. In germline, CDR1 is SQVTM, CDR2 ANQGSEA. With V trimmed by 5 bases and J by 7 bases, 7 bases remained unmatched. The CDR3 region is CSVWTGGLGEQYV. In DNA form, the CDR3 reads TGCAGCGTTTGGACAGGGGGCTTGGGGGAGCAGTACGTC.

The chain uses TRBV10-1 and TRBJ2-3; D perhaps matches TRBD1 (6 bases). Trimming left V 4 bases short and J 0 bases short, with 17 bases between. The V gene's germline CDR1 is WNHNN and CDR2 SYGVQD (reference sequence). There are 17 residues in the CDR3. CDR3 amino acids: CASSGNRERESTDTQYF. CDR3 in DNA: TGCGCCAGCAGTGGTAACAGGGAGAGGGAAAGCACAGATACGCAGTATTTT.

The chain recombines TRBV13 with TRBJ2-7; D might be TRBD1 (6 bases). This CDR3 has 13 amino acids. The germline gives CDR1 PRHDT, CDR2 FYEKMQ (reference sequence). V gave up 0 bases and J gave up 5 bases, with 8 bases separating them. The DNA for the CDR3 is TGTGCCAGCAGCTTAGGCCAGGGGAACGAGCAGTACGTC. Translating gives CASSLGQGNEQYV.

This clone appeared once. The chain has TRBV6-6 and TRBJ1-1; weak D call: TRBD1 (6 bases). The CDR3 consists of 15 residues. The germline gives CDR1 MNHNY, CDR2 SVGAGI (reference sequence). V gave up 6 bases and J gave up 3 bases, with 17 bases separating them. The DNA for the CDR3 is TGTGCCAGCAGCCTCGGTGGGGGCGTTGACACTGAAGCTTTCTTT. Residues: CASSLGGGVDTEAFF.

This chain joins TRBV12-5 and TRBJ2-2; 9 bases line up with TRBD2. The CDR3 is made up of 13 amino acids. The ends lost 8 bases at V and 7 bases at J; junction bases unmatched: 5. Germline V gene sequence: CDR1 LGHNT, CDR2 FRNRAP. The CDR3 DNA reads TGTGCTAGTCGGCGTAGCGGGGGCGGGGAGCTGTTTTTT. Translating it yields CASRRSGGGELFF.

The chain combines TRBV4-1 with TRBJ1-4, with 8 bases that match TRBD1. The germline CDR1 and CDR2 sequences are MGHRA and YSYEKL. The length of the CDR3 is 17 residues. J was trimmed by 7 bases and V by 5 bases; bases with no gene match: 15. CDR3 nucleotides: TGCGCCAGCAGCTCAATTGGACGGACAGGGATTTTTGAAAAACTGTTTTTT. Translating gives CASSSIGRTGIFEKLFF.

The CDR3 here is CASSAGSNTGELFF. The CDR3 DNA follows: TGTGCCAGCAGCGCGGGATCGAACACCGGGGAGCTGTTTTTT. V gene TRBV13 combines with J gene TRBJ2-2; D is possibly TRBD2 (6 bases). Trimming shortened V by 5 bases and J by 0 bases, and 7 bases separated the two germline ends. Germline V gives CDR1 PRHDT, CDR2 FYEKMQ (reference sequence). The CDR3 has 14 residues.

The chain carries TRBV6-5 and TRBJ1-1, with D possibly being TRBD1 (6 bases). The CDR3 contains 14 residues. V was trimmed by 6 bases and J by 2 bases, leaving 13 bases between them. The germline CDR1 and CDR2 sequences are MNHEY and SVGAGI. The CDR3: CASSRDTKNTEAFF. The CDR3 DNA reads TGTGCCAGCAGCCGGGACACAAAAAACACTGAAGCTTTCTTT.

V gene TRBV6-6 combines with J gene TRBJ2-2; D not resolved. Germline lookup yields CDR1 MNHNY and CDR2 SVGAGI (reference sequence). This CDR3 is built from 15 residues. With 7 bases removed from V and 2 bases from J, the gap between germline ends came to 14 bases. This CDR3 is CASTSKAENTGELFF. In DNA form, the CDR3 reads TGTGCCAGCACCTCAAAGGCGGAAAACACCGGGGAGCTGTTTTTT.

The chain has TRBV27 and TRBJ1-4; 7 nucleotides line up with TRBD1. Germline assignment: CDR1 MNHEY and CDR2 SMNVEV (reference sequence). The trim removed 5 bases at V and 5 bases at J, leaving 8 bases unmatched. The CDR3 has 15 amino acids. The CDR3 nucleotides read TGTGCCAGCAGTCCACAGGGGCGGGACAATGAAAAACTGTTTTTT. This codes for CASSPQGRDNEKLFF. Looking up the rest from reference TRBV27 and TRBJ1-4 gives the full variable domain: EAQVTQNPRYLITVTGKKLTVTCSQNMNHEYMSWYRQDPGLGLRQIYYSMNVEVTDKGDVPEGYKVSRKEKRNFPLILESPSPNQTSLYFCASSPQGRDNEKLFFGSGTQLSVL.

V gene TRBV10-3 combines with J gene TRBJ2-7; D is possibly TRBD1 (6 bases). Germline V CDR1 and CDR2: ENHRY, SYGVKD. Trimming left V 6 bases short and J 5 bases short, with 20 bases between. The CDR3 runs 15 residues. The CDR3 loop is CAIRPFDRDTHEQYF. Written as DNA, the CDR3 is TGTGCCATCAGGCCTTTTGACCGGGACACCCACGAGCAGTACTTC.

V usage is TRBV5-1 and J usage is TRBJ1-5; 7 bases are shared with TRBD1. The CDR3 has 14 amino acids. Trimming at V came to 4 bases and at J to 6 bases, leaving 7 bases not matched to a gene. The germline V gene encodes CDR1 SGHRS and CDR2 YFSETQ. The DNA for the CDR3 is TGCGCCAGCAGCGTGGGGACAGTAGGTCAGCCCCAGCATTTT. It encodes CASSVGTVGQPQHF.

This clone was found a few times. The CDR3 coding sequence is TGTGCCAGCAGCTCGACTAGCGGGAAGAGGGTGGAGATAGAGACCCAGTACTTC. Translating it yields CASSSTSGKRVEIETQYF. This chain uses TRBV7-3 with TRBJ2-5, with 11 bases aligning to TRBD2. J lost 4 bases, V lost 4 bases, and 14 bases had no gene match. CDR3 length: 18 residues. Per the germline V gene, CDR1 is SGHTA and CDR2 is FQGTGA. The whole variable domain, filled in from reference TRBV7-3 and TRBJ2-5, reads GAGVSQTPSNKVTEKGKYVELRCDPISGHTALYWYRQSLGQGPEFLIYFQGTGAADDSGLPNDRFFAVRPEGSVSTLKIQRTERGDSAVYLCASSSTSGKRVEIETQYFGPGTRLLVL.

CDR3 region: CASSQDHTGTSGGVLIYEQYF. Written as DNA, the CDR3 is TGCGCCAGCAGCCAGGACCACACCGGGACTAGCGGGGGGGTATTAATCTACGAGCAGTACTTC. V and J are TRBV4-1 and TRBJ2-7; 16 bases line up with TRBD2. CDR3 size: 21 residues. J lost 3 bases, V lost 3 bases, and 17 bases had no gene match. Germline values: CDR1 MGHRA, CDR2 YSYEKL.

This chain uses TRBV27 with TRBJ2-2; the D gene is possibly TRBD1 (7 bases). CDR1 is MNHEY, CDR2 SMNVEV, per germline (reference sequence). The CDR3 runs 15 residues. Trimming removed 4 bases from V and 2 bases from J, with 11 bases in between. CDR3 in DNA: TGTGCCAGCAGTTCAGGGGGGAGAAACACCGGGGAGCTGTTTTTT. Translated, it gives CASSSGGRNTGELFF.

The chain links TRBV5-6 to TRBJ2-5; D not certain. Trimming shortened V by 2 bases and J by 3 bases, and 2 bases separated the two germline ends. The CDR3 is made up of 11 amino acids. Germline V gives CDR1 SGHDT, CDR2 YYEEEE. This CDR3 is CASSFKETQYF. The CDR3 nucleotides read TGTGCCAGCAGCTTTAAAGAGACCCAGTACTTC.

The genes are TRBV6-5 and TRBJ1-5, with TRBD1 matching over 9 bases. Germline lookup yields CDR1 MNHEY and CDR2 SVGAGI. This CDR3 region has 14 residues. V was pared by 6 bases and J by 5 bases, with 5 bases of the junction left unmatched. Here the CDR3 reads CASSQDRGDQPQHF. The CDR3 nucleotides are TGTGCCAGCAGCCAAGACAGGGGGGATCAGCCCCAGCATTTT.

The chain combines TRBV10-1 with TRBJ2-1, with TRBD1 matching 11 bases. This CDR3 comprises 15 residues. The V segment lost 8 bases and the J segment 7 bases; nucleotides outside the gene matches: 10. Germline values: CDR1 WNHNN, CDR2 SYGVQD (reference sequence). CDR3 DNA sequence: TGCGCCAGCTCGATGGGGACAGGGGGGTTAAATGAGCAGTTCTTC. Translated: CASSMGTGGLNEQFF.

The chain recombines TRBV30 with TRBJ2-1, with D possibly TRBD1 on 6 matching bases. Trimming left V 3 bases short and J 1 base short, with 13 bases between. Germline CDR1 and CDR2: GTSNPN and SVGIG (reference sequence). This CDR3 spans 15 amino acids. In DNA form, the CDR3 reads TGTGCCTGGAGAACAGGGTCCTCTTCCTACAATGAGCAGTTCTTC. It yields the protein CAWRTGSSSYNEQFF.

This chain connects TRBV19 to TRBJ1-1, with 7 bases that match TRBD1. The germline V gene has CDR1 LNHDA and CDR2 SQIVND (reference sequence). J lost 1 base, V lost 3 bases, and 2 bases had no gene match. This CDR3 contains 14 residues. The CDR3 spells CASSMGDRNTEAFF. CDR3 nucleotide sequence: TGTGCCAGTAGTATGGGGGACAGGAACACTGAAGCTTTCTTT.

The gene calls are TRBV7-9 and TRBJ2-5, with TRBD1 identical over 7 bases. V lost 4 bases and J lost 2; bases outside the gene matches: 4. This CDR3 region has 14 residues. The germline CDR1 and CDR2 sequences are SEHNR and FQNEAQ (reference sequence). The CDR3 region has the DNA TGTGCCAGCAGCTACAGGGGCGGGCAAGAGACCCAGTACTTC. Its translation is CASSYRGGQETQYF. The whole variable domain, filled in from reference TRBV7-9 and TRBJ2-5, reads DTGVSQNPRHKITKRGQNVTFRCDPISEHNRLYWYRQTLGQGPEFLTYFQNEAQLEKSRLLSDRFSAERPKGSFSTLEIQRTEQGDSAMYLCASSYRGGQETQYFGPGTRLLVL.

The V and J genes are TRBV7-2 and TRBJ1-1; D uncertain. The CDR3 is made up of 12 amino acids. CDR1 and CDR2 (germline): SGHTA, FQGNSA. V was shortened by 4 bases and J by 6 bases, with 9 bases between the two germline ends. CDR3 sequence reads: CASSWSTAEAFF. The CDR3 DNA follows: TGTGCCAGCAGCTGGAGTACCGCTGAAGCTTTCTTT.

The rearrangement links TRBV6-4 to TRBJ2-1; 15 nucleotides line up with TRBD2. V trimming: 6 bases; J trimming: 10 bases; junction bases outside the gene matches: 4. This CDR3 contains 14 residues. Looked up from germline, CDR1 is MRHNA and CDR2 is SNTAGT. The CDR3 DNA sequence: TGTGCCAGCAGCCCCGGGACTAGCGGGGGGGAGCAGTTCTTC. It specifies CASSPGTSGGEQFF.

This rearrangement joins TRBV7-3 to TRBJ1-1; 8 positions agree with TRBD1. The CDR3 consists of 14 residues. Trimming took 2 bases from V and 4 from J; bases not matched to a gene: 3. Looked up from germline, CDR1 is SGHTA and CDR2 is FQGTGA. Here the CDR3 DNA reads TGTGCCAGCAGCTTAGTAGGACAGGGCACTGAAGCTTTCTTT. Its protein is CASSLVGQGTEAFF.